This T cell receptor beta chain was sequenced during a study of blood T cell repertoires in COVID-19. V was pared by 6 bases and J by 0 bases, with 10 bases between. The V gene's germline CDR1 is MDHEN and CDR2 SYDVKM. The CDR3 is made up of 14 amino acids. Produced via immunoSEQ multiplex PCR; TCRdb's table is partial and in-frame only. The table has 150,000 to 190,000 clones, 80% to 90% seen once. The V and J genes are TRBV28 and TRBJ2-3; the D gene is possibly TRBD2 (6 bases). Sequenced: peripheral blood. The source is a woman aged 45-65 years with acute or convalescent COVID-19. CDR3 amino acids: CASSVSGSTDTQYF. CDR3 DNA: TGTGCCAGCAGCGTCAGCGGGAGCACAGATACGCAGTATTTT.